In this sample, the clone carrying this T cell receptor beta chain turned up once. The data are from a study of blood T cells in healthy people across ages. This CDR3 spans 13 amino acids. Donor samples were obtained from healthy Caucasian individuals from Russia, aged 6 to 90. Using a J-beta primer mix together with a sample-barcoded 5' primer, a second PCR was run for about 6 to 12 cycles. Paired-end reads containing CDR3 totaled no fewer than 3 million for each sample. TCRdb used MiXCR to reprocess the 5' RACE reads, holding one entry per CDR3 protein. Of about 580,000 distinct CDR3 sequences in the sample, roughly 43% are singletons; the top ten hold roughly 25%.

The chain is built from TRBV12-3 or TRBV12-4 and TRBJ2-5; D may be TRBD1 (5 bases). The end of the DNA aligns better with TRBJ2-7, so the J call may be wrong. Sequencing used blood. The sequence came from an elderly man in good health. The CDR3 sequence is CASTPSGWDEQYF. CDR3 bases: TGTGCCAGCACCCCGTCAGGGTGGGACGAGCAGTACTTC.